The rows below give T cell receptor beta chains drawn from one sample of a study of healthy donors' naive CD4 and CD8 T cells. From the reads, TCRdb called clonotypes with MiXCR, one entry per CDR3 protein. The sample contains about 180,000 distinct CDR3 sequences, 65% to 75% of which appear only once. Specimen: naive CD4+ and CD8+ T cells sorted from blood, pooled from several donors. These receptors originate from a pool of human donors in good health; the sample pools cells from several healthy donors. CDR3s include the opening cysteine and the closing phenylalanine or tryptophan. Each record gives: D gene, J gene, clone size, V gene, CDR3 protein, CDR3 DNA. A D gene is named only where the DNA matches it firmly. Size is stated for part of the rows, as once, few or many counts, or as a class when the clone is expanded.

NA	TRBJ2-1	once	TRBV15	CASRAGSSYNEQFF	TGTGCCTCCCGGGCGGGCAGCTCGTACAATGAGCAGTTCTTC
NA	TRBJ1-2	NA	TRBV10-3	CAISESAFYGYTF	TGTGCCATCAGTGAGTCGGCTTTCTATGGCTACACCTTC
TRBD2	TRBJ2-7	NA	TRBV19	CASSTGGLAESYEQYF	TGTGCCAGTAGTACAGGGGGACTAGCGGAATCCTACGAGCAGTACTTC
NA	TRBJ2-7	NA	TRBV29-1	CSVTGGVEDEQYF	TGCAGCGTGACTGGGGGTGTGGAGGACGAGCAGTACTTC
NA	TRBJ1-5	NA	TRBV6-2/TRBV6-3	CASSYWRASNQPQHF	TGTGCCAGCAGTTACTGGAGGGCGAGCAATCAGCCCCAGCATTTT
NA	TRBJ2-1	NA	TRBV20-1	CSAREPSRGSSYNEQFF	TGCAGTGCTAGAGAACCTTCTAGGGGGAGCTCCTACAATGAGCAGTTCTTC
NA	TRBJ2-6	few	TRBV5-6	CASSSDLEGVANVLTF	TGTGCCAGCAGTTCTGATCTCGAGGGGGTTGCCAACGTCCTGACTTTC
NA	TRBJ2-1	NA	TRBV29-1	CSVGGSEVRSYNEQFF	TGCAGCGTTGGGGGGTCGGAGGTCCGATCATACAATGAGCAGTTCTTC
TRBD1	TRBJ1-1	NA	TRBV6-5	CASSFLGQGGTEAFF	TGTGCCAGCAGTTTCCTGGGACAGGGAGGGACTGAAGCTTTCTTT
NA	TRBJ1-1	few	TRBV29-1	CSVGYEMNTEAFF	TGCAGCGTGGGGTATGAAATGAACACTGAAGCTTTCTTT
NA	TRBJ1-2	NA	TRBV29-1	CSARLTAHYTF	TGCAGCGCCCGACTGACGGCCCACTACACCTTC
TRBD2	TRBJ2-5	NA	TRBV12-3/TRBV12-4	CASSLGREGMETQYF	TGTGCCAGCAGTTTAGGGAGGGAGGGGATGGAGACCCAGTACTTC
NA	TRBJ1-1	NA	TRBV6-1	CASRVGYTEAFF	TGTGCCAGCCGAGTGGGGTACACTGAAGCTTTCTTT
TRBD1	TRBJ1-1	NA	TRBV6-5	CAGSHRGRGPLTEAFF	TGTGCCGGCAGCCACAGGGGGCGAGGTCCTTTGACTGAAGCTTTCTTT
NA	TRBJ1-1	NA	TRBV6-2/TRBV6-3	CASRGTANTEAFF	TGTGCCAGCAGGGGTACCGCGAACACTGAAGCTTTCTTT
NA	TRBJ2-5	few	TRBV29-1	CSVGDRNQETQYF	TGCAGCGTGGGAGACAGGAACCAAGAGACCCAGTACTTC
TRBD1	TRBJ2-3	few	TRBV29-1	CSATVGQGAEDTQYF	TGCAGCGCGACTGTCGGACAGGGGGCGGAAGATACGCAGTATTTT
NA	TRBJ2-1	few	TRBV6-5	CASSHTTWGRYGNEQFF	TGTGCCAGCAGCCACACCACCTGGGGCCGGTACGGCAATGAGCAGTTCTTC
TRBD2	TRBJ2-1	NA	TRBV11-2	CASTPYPGLVSSYNEQFF	TGTGCCAGCACGCCGTACCCCGGACTAGTATCCTCCTACAATGAGCAGTTCTTC
NA	TRBJ2-1	NA	TRBV7-8	CASSLVVSYNEQFF	TGTGCCAGCAGCTTAGTAGTTTCCTACAATGAGCAGTTCTTC
NA	TRBJ2-5	many	TRBV29-1	CSGTRFQETQYF	TGCAGCGGCACGCGATTTCAAGAGACCCAGTACTTC
TRBD2	TRBJ2-3	NA	TRBV10-3	CATTLAGGPDTQYF	TGTGCCACTACCCTAGCGGGAGGGCCAGATACGCAGTATTTT
NA	TRBJ2-7	NA	TRBV29-1	CSVDSWIAYEQYF	TGCAGCGTTGATTCATGGATCGCCTACGAGCAGTACTTC
TRBD2	TRBJ2-7	NA	TRBV6-2/TRBV6-3	CASSPQVHGTSGGPIGYEQYF	TGTGCCAGCAGTCCACAAGTCCACGGGACTAGCGGGGGACCCATAGGATACGAGCAGTACTTC
NA	TRBJ2-4	NA	TRBV27	CASSPDRKGGIQYF	TGTGCCAGCAGCCCAGATCGGAAGGGAGGCATTCAGTACTTC
NA	TRBJ2-3	few	TRBV29-1	CSVTTGTDTQYF	TGCAGCGTGACGACGGGCACAGATACGCAGTATTTT
NA	TRBJ2-7	NA	TRBV27	CASSPTRTGYEQYF	TGTGCCAGCAGTCCGACCCGTACAGGGTACGAGCAGTACTTC
NA	TRBJ2-6	NA	TRBV6-2/TRBV6-3	CASSSSGAGANVLTF	TGTGCCAGCAGTTCCTCAGGGGCTGGGGCCAACGTCCTGACTTTC
NA	TRBJ2-5	NA	TRBV20-1	CRGVKAGETQYF	TGCAGGGGGGTAAAGGCGGGAGAGACCCAGTACTTC
NA	TRBJ2-1	NA	TRBV11-2	CASSSGRGEQFF	TGTGCCAGCAGCTCGGGGCGGGGTGAGCAGTTCTTC
NA	TRBJ1-2	NA	TRBV6-2/TRBV6-3	CASSYRQGRRSNYGYTF	TGTGCCAGCAGTTACCGGCAGGGGCGACGTTCTAACTATGGCTACACCTTC
NA	TRBJ2-3	few	TRBV10-3	CAISEGPTRGDTQYF	TGTGCCATCAGTGAGGGACCCACCCGGGGAGATACGCAGTATTTT
TRBD2	TRBJ2-3	NA	TRBV6-2/TRBV6-3	CASSVAGARADTQYF	TGTGCCAGCAGTGTAGCGGGAGCAAGAGCAGATACGCAGTATTTT
TRBD2	TRBJ2-2	NA	TRBV19	CASALAGTNTGELFF	TGTGCCAGCGCCCTAGCGGGCACGAACACCGGGGAGCTGTTTTTT
TRBD2	TRBJ2-1	NA	TRBV25-1	CASRTSGGNEQFF	TGTGCCAGCAGGACTAGCGGAGGCAATGAGCAGTTCTTC
NA	TRBJ2-7	few	TRBV27	CASSLYGRAYEQYF	TGTGCCAGCAGTTTATACGGGAGAGCGTACGAGCAGTACTTC
TRBD1	TRBJ1-5	NA	TRBV19	CASSIATGGSNQPQHF	TGTGCCAGTAGTATAGCAACAGGGGGTAGCAATCAGCCCCAGCATTTT
NA	TRBJ1-1	NA	TRBV29-1	CSVPGREDTEAFF	TGCAGCGTTCCAGGCAGGGAGGACACTGAAGCTTTCTTT
NA	TRBJ2-3	few	TRBV29-1	CSVEGADTQYF	TGCAGCGTTGAAGGAGCGGATACGCAGTATTTT
TRBD1	TRBJ2-3	NA	TRBV29-1	CSVPNEGRGTDTQYF	TGCAGCGTGCCAAATGAGGGCAGGGGGACAGATACGCAGTATTTT
TRBD2	TRBJ2-5	few	TRBV11-2	CASSFLAGEQETQYF	TGTGCCAGCAGCTTCTTAGCGGGGGAGCAAGAGACCCAGTACTTC
NA	TRBJ1-1	NA	TRBV30	CAWSQGGLTEAFF	TGTGCCTGGAGTCAGGGCGGTCTCACTGAAGCTTTCTTT
NA	TRBJ2-5	NA	TRBV5-4	CASSLFWTETVEETQYF	TGTGCCAGCAGCTTGTTTTGGACAGAAACCGTCGAAGAGACCCAGTACTTC
NA	TRBJ2-2	NA	TRBV30	CAWSVQGKVGELFF	TGTGCCTGGAGTGTCCAGGGTAAAGTCGGGGAGCTGTTTTTT
NA	TRBJ2-5	few	TRBV29-1	CSVEGGALGETQYF	TGCAGCGTTGAAGGTGGGGCCCTCGGAGAGACCCAGTACTTC
NA	TRBJ1-1	NA	TRBV19	CASSTTGTPQGREAFF	TGTGCCAGTAGTACCACCGGGACTCCGCAAGGGAGGGAAGCTTTCTTT
NA	TRBJ1-2	NA	TRBV13	CASSSSTYGYTF	TGTGCCAGCAGCTCTTCAACCTATGGCTACACCTTC
TRBD1	TRBJ2-7	NA	TRBV19	CASSGTGLSYEQYF	TGTGCCAGTAGTGGGACAGGGCTATCCTACGAGCAGTACTTC
TRBD2	TRBJ2-1	NA	TRBV11-3	CASSPYRGTSDYNEQFF	TGTGCCAGCAGCCCATATAGGGGGACTAGCGACTACAATGAGCAGTTCTTC
TRBD1	TRBJ1-5	once	TRBV19	CASSRTGELSNQPQHF	TGTGCCAGTAGTCGGACAGGGGAACTCAGCAATCAGCCCCAGCATTTT
NA	TRBJ2-7	NA	TRBV19	CASSSRDPSYEQYF	TGTGCCAGTAGTTCCCGGGACCCCTCCTACGAGCAGTACTTC
TRBD1	TRBJ2-7	NA	TRBV19	CASSLLTGKAYEQYF	TGTGCCAGTAGCTTACTGACAGGGAAGGCGTACGAGCAGTACTTC
NA	TRBJ2-1	NA	TRBV29-1	CSVDWQETYNEQFF	TGTAGCGTTGACTGGCAGGAGACCTACAATGAGCAGTTCTTC
TRBD2	TRBJ2-1	NA	TRBV18	CASSPLAAIASGEQFF	TGTGCCAGCTCACCGCTAGCGGCCATTGCCTCTGGTGAGCAGTTCTTC
NA	TRBJ2-7	NA	TRBV10-3	CAISESETSNYEQYF	TGTGCCATCAGTGAGTCGGAGACTTCTAACTACGAGCAGTACTTC